This T cell receptor beta chain derives from a study of early T cells in non-severe SARS-CoV-2 infection (dated by TCRdb to the early 2020s). Regarding the complete study: Because TCR sequencing was done on bulk RNA from unsorted whole blood, the alpha and beta chains could not be paired. The investigation overall reported the following: VDJdb matching was skewed toward anti-spike CD8 responses and likely underestimated virus-specific expansions, missing private and CD4 specificities.

The study was a case-control design nested within a healthcare worker cohort in London, UK, with weekly nasopharyngeal swab PCR tests and blood sampling. Between 23 and 31 March 2020, the week of the UK lockdown, healthcare workers were enrolled and then followed up weekly for as long as 16 weeks. At least ten counts were recorded for this clonotype. Its antigen target is currently unknown. No base qualities exist here, and no much larger clone lies one base off it. The germline ends are 5 bases apart after V is trimmed by 2 bases and J by 1 base. CDR3 length: 13 amino acids, cysteine to phenylalanine. The DNA shown is the 39-base CDR3, in frame from base 1. The method behind the library was 5' RACE. The sample was run on a NextSeq 500. To correct for sequencing error and PCR bias, the TCR library protocol tagged individual cDNA molecules with unique molecular identifiers. Both TCR alpha and beta chains were sequenced, and tight co-correlation was observed between alpha and beta sequence abundances in each sample. In the original analysis: V gene, J gene and CDR3 annotation of TCR sequences was performed with Decombinator V4. TCRs were defined as expanded if a significant change between any two time points was detected under a Poisson model with p below 0.0001. TCR abundances were normalised to the total number of TCRs sequenced per sample and expressed as counts per million. TRAV1-2 paired with TRAJ12, TRAJ20 or TRAJ33 defined MAIT TCRs, while TRAV10 paired with TRAJ18 defined iNKT TCRs. VDJdb, accessed 1 November 2021, was searched for CMV, EBV and SARS-CoV-2 annotated TCRs, with TCRs annotated for multiple antigens excluded. The raw public reads went through TCRdb reprocessing: fastp at Q25, MiXCR clone calling, in-frame beta chains kept. Rows are combined by CDR3 protein, so each entry shows the most common genes and DNA. What appears here as the V and J calls and clone size reflects TCRdb's work, not the paper's. Recorded for this sample are fewer than 50,000 distinct CDR3 sequences; 5.5% to 6.5% of them occurred a single time. Clones ranked in the top ten supply 9.5% to 15% of the sample.

The clonotype comes from an adult who was a healthcare worker with PCR-confirmed SARS-CoV-2 infection or an uninfected control (not recorded which). This receptor chain uses TRBV12-3 or TRBV12-4 and TRBJ1-1; the D gene cannot be resolved reliably. Sample: whole blood. The CDR3 reads as follows: CASSLRENTEAFF. The sequenced DNA: TGTGCCAGCAGTTTAAGGGAGAACACTGAAGCTTTCTTT.